This T cell receptor beta chain was recorded in a study of molecular identifiers for immune sequencing clone quantification. Study-level results: Identical TCR molecules can share a barcode, and this sharing could underestimate highly expanded clone sizes.

Sorted cell numbers of about 17,000 to 1,100,000, with 10%, 30% or 50% RNA, served as input for naive CD8 libraries. Previously described methods with listed TCR primers produced the bulk TCR libraries. TCRdb called the PCR reads again in MiXCR, with one record for every CDR3 protein. The sample yields 600,000 to 650,000 distinct CDR3 sequences, 15% to 20% seen once. The CDR3 is made up of 19 amino acids. Per the germline V gene, CDR1 is MDHEN and CDR2 is SYDVKM. Germline trimming cut 3 bases from V and 2 bases from J; bases unmatched to any gene: 13. The table lists this clonotype with many counts. Antigen unknown.

The origin of this receptor is a human donor in good health. Some libraries in this study had Jurkat cell RNA spiked in. J is TRBJ2-3 and V is TRBV28; TRBD2 aligns across 11 bases. Material: naive CD8+ T cells from blood, with Jurkat cell RNA spiked in. Indicated subset: FACS-sorted CD8+CD4-CCR7+CD45RA+ naive T cells. This CDR3 is CASSFPLAGGQTDTDTQYF. As DNA, the CDR3 is TGTGCCAGCAGTTTCCCGCTAGCGGGAGGCCAAACCGACACAGATACGCAGTATTTT.